This TCR beta chain is drawn from a study of blood T cell repertoires in COVID-19. This clone was observed a handful of times. The CDR3 consists of 16 residues. Germline CDR1 is LGHNA and CDR2 is YSLEER. V gave up 1 base and J gave up 2 bases, with 12 bases separating them. Data came from immunoSEQ multiplex PCR; TCRdb stores just in-frame clones and leaves some out. This sample has 250,000 to 350,000 clones, with approximately 84% found just once. This chain connects TRBV4-3 to TRBJ2-4; D may be TRBD1 (5 bases). The TCR originated in a human donor with COVID-19, enrolled during active disease. The donor label of this sample is uncertain. The sequencing input was peripheral blood. CDR3 region: CASSQAPAGPKNIQYF. The CDR3 bases are TGCGCCAGCAGCCAAGCCCCGGCAGGGCCCAAAAACATTCAGTACTTC.